These T cell receptor beta chains were read from a single sample in a study of blood T cell repertoires in COVID-19. Produced via immunoSEQ multiplex PCR; TCRdb's table is partial and in-frame only. The sample has 200,000 to 250,000 clones; around 86% are singletons. The sample consisted of peripheral blood. These receptors were collected from a man in his sixties who had recovered from COVID-19. Each CDR3 is given with its conserved first and last residue. D genes are given only for firm matches. Some rows mark clone size as missing; the rest say once, few, many or name a class of expanded clone.

>NA|TRBV3-1/TRBV3-2|TRBJ2-3|NA
TGTGCCAGCAGCCAAGATAAGAGGGATCGTTACACAGATACGCAGTATTTT
CASSQDKRDRYTDTQYF
>NA|TRBV19|TRBJ2-1|NA
TGTGCCAGTAGTATACGAGCGGGTGAGCAGTTCTTC
CASSIRAGEQFF
>TRBD1|TRBV19|TRBJ1-2|NA
TGTGCCAGTAACCACAGGGGGCGAGGCTACACCTTC
CASNHRGRGYTF
>TRBD2|TRBV5-1|TRBJ2-1|NA
TGCGCCAGCAGCCAAGACTTAAGCGGGAGAAACCACAATGAGCAGTTCTTC
CASSQDLSGRNHNEQFF
>TRBD2|TRBV12-3/TRBV12-4|TRBJ2-5|NA
TGTGCCAGCAGCACTAGCGGGGGTCTGGGGTACTTC
CASSTSGGLGYF
>NA|TRBV24-1|TRBJ2-5|NA
TGTGCCACCAGTGACCGGGACAATCTGGGAGAGACCCAGTACTTC
CATSDRDNLGETQYF
>TRBD1|TRBV27|TRBJ1-2|NA
TGTGCCAGCAGCAGGACAGGGAAGAACTATGGCTACACCTTC
CASSRTGKNYGYTF
>NA|TRBV12-5|TRBJ2-1|NA
TGTGCTAGTCCATACGAGGGGGGGGGATTGAGTTACAATGAGCAGTTCTTC
CASPYEGGGLSYNEQFF
>NA|TRBV12-3/TRBV12-4|TRBJ1-2|few
TGTGCCAGCAGCCTAGGGGCCGCGTATGGCTACACCTTC
CASSLGAAYGYTF
>NA|TRBV7-2|TRBJ1-5|few
TGTGCCAGCAGAGCCACAGGTTTCTATCAGCCCCAGCATTTT
CASRATGFYQPQHF
>TRBD2|TRBV4-3|TRBJ2-3|NA
TGCGCCAGCAGCCCTCGCGGGCGCAGGGATAGCGGGAGGGCCTTAGATACGCAGTATTTT
CASSPRGRRDSGRALDTQYF
>NA|TRBV7-2|TRBJ2-5|NA
TGTGCCAGCAGCAGCCCCGGGAGCGGCCGATACTTC
CASSSPGSGRYF
>TRBD2|TRBV7-3|TRBJ2-6|NA
TGTGCCAGCAGCTCCGGACTAGCGGGAGCGTCCAACGTCCTGACTTTC
CASSSGLAGASNVLTF
>NA|TRBV11-3|TRBJ2-6|NA
TGTGCCAGCAGCTTAGCCGGAGTCTCTGGGGCCAACGTCCTGACTTTC
CASSLAGVSGANVLTF
>TRBD1|TRBV7-2|TRBJ1-2|NA
TGTGCCAGCAGCCAGACAGGGCCTCTGGGCTACACCTTC
CASSQTGPLGYTF
>NA|TRBV6-5|TRBJ1-1|NA
TGTGCCAGCGGGTCAGGGTTAAACACTGAAGCTTTCTTT
CASGSGLNTEAFF
>TRBD1|TRBV3-1/TRBV3-2|TRBJ2-1|NA
TGTGCCAGCAGCCAACACGACAGGGGAGATGAGCAGTTCTTC
CASSQHDRGDEQFF
>NA|TRBV9|TRBJ1-1|NA
TGTGCCAGCAGCGGAAAAACAGGAATGAACACTGAAGCTTTCTTT
CASSGKTGMNTEAFF
>NA|TRBV9|TRBJ1-1|NA
TGTGCCAGCAGTCATCGGGGGGCGGTTACTGAAGCTTTCTTT
CASSHRGAVTEAFF
>TRBD1|TRBV7-2|TRBJ1-5|NA
TGTGCCAGCAGCTTAGACGGACAGGGCTATCAGCCCCAGCATTTT
CASSLDGQGYQPQHF
>TRBD1|TRBV7-2|TRBJ2-2|NA
TGTGCCAGCAGCTGGGGGACAGGGGAAAACACCGGGGAGCTGTTTTTT
CASSWGTGENTGELFF
>NA|TRBV29-1|TRBJ2-7|NA
TGCAGCGTGCTGAATACAGGCTACGAGCAGTACTTC
CSVLNTGYEQYF
>NA|TRBV4-3|TRBJ2-7|NA
TGCGCCAGCAGCCAAGATTGGGGCAGGAGTTACGAGCAGTACTTC
CASSQDWGRSYEQYF